Here is one T cell receptor beta chain with its context. Its antigen is unknown. Assay used: immunoSEQ multiplex PCR; TCRdb lists only in-frame clones, some missing. The sample lists 150,000 to 200,000 clones, roughly 77% occurring once. Germline CDR1 is SGHTA and CDR2 is FQGNSA. Trimming at V came to 1 base and at J to 3 bases, leaving 13 bases not matched to a gene. The length of the CDR3 is 19 residues. This entry is derived from a study of cytotoxic CD8 clonotypes in ibrutinib-treated CLL. Study-level information: Investigators reported around 25 partial and 2 complete responses; after median about 70 months, roughly 14 patients remained remitted and about twelve progressed.

Study results and limitations: Clonality showed a rise at ibrutinib response that reversed toward baseline at progression. Samples from sustained-remission and progressing patients were taken at different times. Clonality at baseline surpassed age-matched healthy donors and tracked circulating CD8+ T-cell counts.

The receptor comes from a human donor with chronic lymphocytic leukemia. The sample consisted of PBMCs, taken after 12 months of ibrutinib treatment. The chain couples TRBV7-2 to TRBJ2-7; TRBD2 agrees at 12 bases. The DNA of the CDR3 is TGTGCCAGCAGCTTAGGAGCTAGCGGGGGGGCACGTAAATTCTACGAGCAGTACTTC. This gives the protein CASSLGASGGARKFYEQYF. Filled out from reference TRBV7-2 and TRBJ2-7, the complete variable domain reads GAGVSQSPSNKVTEKGKDVELRCDPISGHTALYWYRQSLGQGLEFLIYFQGNSAPDKSGLPSDRFSAERTGGSVSTLTIQRTQQEDSAVYLCASSLGASGGARKFYEQYFGPGTRLTVT.